One and the same sample provided the 13 T cell receptor beta chains below, sequenced in a study of CD8+CD57+ T cells in acquired aplastic anemia. Profiles of TCR beta VDJ and CDR3 were generated from a genomic DNA template. Using its own MiXCR run on the reads, TCRdb lists one record per CDR3 protein. This table has some 200,000 distinct CDR3 sequences, 30% to 40% appearing once. Sequencing input: sorted CD4+, CD8+, or CD8+CD57+ T cells (not recorded which) from PBMCs. These receptors originate from a human donor in good health, serving as a control.

The chain uses TRBV5-1 and TRBJ2-2; D unclear. The CDR3 runs to 14 residues. Trimming removed 1 base at V and 6 bases at J, with 10 bases between. The germline CDR1 and CDR2 sequences are SGHRS and YFSETQ. CDR3 region: CASSLSPGPGELFF. CDR3 sequence (DNA): TGCGCCAGCAGCTTGTCGCCCGGACCCGGGGAGCTGTTTTTT.

This clonotype was detected many times. The chain combines TRBV19 with TRBJ1-4; D call uncertain. Germline-derived CDR1 and CDR2 are LNHDA and SQIVND (reference sequence). The CDR3 totals 13 residues. Trimming removed 5 bases from V and 6 bases from J, with 10 bases in between. In nucleotides, the CDR3 is TGTGCCAGTAGTGCCGGTGACGATGAAAAACTGTTTTTT. Protein product: CASSAGDDEKLFF.

As concerns this clonotype: A much larger clonotype is one base distant, so this may be a read error. The chain has TRBV4-1 and TRBJ1-2; D perhaps matches TRBD1 (5 bases). The CDR3 sequence is 15 residues long. Germline lookup yields CDR1 MGHRA and CDR2 YSYEKL. The CDR3 coding sequence is TGCGCCAGCAGCCCAGGGTGGGTGTTGGGCTATGGCTGCACCTTC. Its translation: CASSPGWVLGYGCTF.

This clonotype has at least ten counts. V gene TRBV5-1 combines with J gene TRBJ2-7, with TRBD2 matching over 12 bases. The CDR3 covers 15 residues. CDR1 SGHRS and CDR2 YFSETQ come from the germline V gene. Germline trimming cut 0 bases from V and 4 bases from J; bases unmatched to any gene: 2. The CDR3 loop reads CASSLAGLAGYEQYF. The CDR3 nucleotides read TGCGCCAGCAGCTTGGCCGGACTAGCGGGATACGAGCAGTACTTC.

This clonotype was detected many times. V and J are TRBV5-1 and TRBJ2-7, with 11 bases matching TRBD2. The CDR3 totals 15 residues. The germline CDR1 and CDR2 sequences are SGHRS and YFSETQ. The junction had 7 bases not matched to a gene; V was cut back by 4 bases and J by 4 bases. The chain's CDR3 is CASSPLAGGNYEQYF. In DNA form, the CDR3 reads TGCGCCAGCAGCCCGCTAGCGGGAGGTAATTACGAGCAGTACTTC.

Ten or more counts support this clonotype. The chain uses TRBV7-6 and TRBJ2-6; D may be TRBD1 (5 bases). Germline assignment: CDR1 SGHVS and CDR2 FNYEAQ. V lost 3 bases, J lost 2 bases, and 11 bases lay in between. The CDR3 is 16 amino acids. CDR3 sequence reads: CASSFHWGAGANVLTF. In DNA, the CDR3 is TGTGCCAGCAGCTTCCATTGGGGCGCTGGGGCCAACGTCCTGACTTTC.

As to this clonotype: A clone one base away is much larger, so this may be a read error. The chain carries TRBV5-1 and TRBJ1-2; 8 positions agree with TRBD1. J lost 3 bases, V lost 7 bases, and 8 bases had no gene match. The CDR3 covers 14 residues. Germline CDR1 reads SGHRS; CDR2 reads YFSETQ. The CDR3 region has the DNA TGCGCCAGCGGCTGGACGACAGGGGACTATGGCTACACCTTC. This encodes CASGWTTGDYGYTF.

The table lists this clonotype with many counts. This chain connects TRBV5-6 to TRBJ1-5; the match to TRBD1 covers 9 bases. The CDR3 totals 14 residues. J lost 8 bases, V lost 5 bases, and 8 bases had no gene match. CDR1 and CDR2 from the germline V gene are SGHDT and YYEEEE. The CDR3 region has the DNA TGTGCCAGCAGTGGGACAGGGTTAGGCGAGCCCCAGCATTTT. It codes for CASSGTGLGEPQHF.

This clonotype was found a few times. CDR3 sequence: CASSFPGQGLLIYGYTF. CDR3 nucleotides: TGTGCCAGCAGTTTTCCGGGACAGGGGTTGTTAATCTATGGCTACACCTTC. This sequence joins TRBV12-3 or TRBV12-4 and TRBJ1-2; 10 bases fit TRBD1. This CDR3 has 17 amino acids. Losses at the gene ends were 3 bases for V and 4 bases for J; bases not matched to a gene: 11.

This clonotype was seen repeatedly, ten times or more. The chain employs TRBV19 and TRBJ2-6; D remains ambiguous. This CDR3 region has 14 residues. Germline V gives CDR1 LNHDA, CDR2 SQIVND (reference sequence). V was shortened by 3 bases and J by 0 bases, with 3 bases between the two germline ends. Here the CDR3 reads CASSMHSGANVLTF. The CDR3 DNA sequence: TGTGCCAGTAGTATGCACTCTGGGGCCAACGTCCTGACTTTC. Based on the CDR3 plus reference TRBV19 and TRBJ2-6, the full variable domain is DGGITQSPKYLFRKEGQNVTLSCEQNLNHDAMYWYRQDPGQGLRLIYYSQIVNDFQKGDIAEGYSVSREKKESFPLTVTSAQKNPTAFYLCASSMHSGANVLTFGAGSRLTVL.

As to this clonotype: Because it lacks the conserved phenylalanine or tryptophan at the end, this CDR3 is likely a read error. The DNA is left out, because the CDR3 cannot be placed on it with certainty; the CDR3 is given as TCRdb lists it. The genes are TRBV7-9 and TRBJ1-6. 8 amino acids form the CDR3, both terminal residues included. CDR1 SEHNR and CDR2 FQNEAQ come from the germline V gene (reference sequence). CDR3 loop: CASSLAGA.

The chain employs TRBV29-1 and TRBJ1-5; 7 positions match TRBD1. Germline CDR1 and CDR2: SQVTM and ANQGSEA. V was pared by 6 bases and J by 3 bases, with 5 bases of the junction left unmatched. This CDR3 spans 13 amino acids. CDR3 loop: CSVKGQANQPQHF. The DNA for the CDR3 is TGCAGCGTGAAAGGACAGGCCAATCAGCCCCAGCATTTT. The full variable domain, its missing parts supplied by reference TRBV29-1 and TRBJ1-5, is SAVISQKPSRDICQRGTSLTIQCQVDSQVTMMFWYRQQPGQSLTLIATANQGSEATYESGFVIDKFPISRPNLTFSTLTVSNMSPEDSSIYLCSVKGQANQPQHFGDGTRLSIL.

This clonotype was seen many times. The rearrangement joins TRBV7-2 to TRBJ1-1; no definite D call. The CDR3 extends over 13 amino acids. V was trimmed by 7 bases and J by 1 base, leaving 10 bases between them. Germline CDR1 SGHTA, CDR2 FQGNSA. The CDR3 here is CASNSLGNTEAFF. Here the CDR3 DNA reads TGTGCCAGCAACTCTCTGGGGAACACTGAAGCTTTCTTT.